This T cell receptor (beta chain) was found in a study of blood T cell repertoires in COVID-19. Study information: Researchers got acute and convalescent COVID-19 samples from the United States, Italy and Spain. T cells, B-cell-depleted T cells, or PBMCs provided the cDNA or gDNA that served as material.

From germline, CDR1 is MDHEN and CDR2 SYDVKM. V lost 5 bases to trimming and J lost 4 bases, with 11 bases between them. The CDR3 covers 13 residues. Enrolled during active infection, Seattle patients were then followed longitudinally. As handled by the study authors: Reference gene primer amplification yielded estimated nucleated cell counts. Assay used: immunoSEQ multiplex PCR; TCRdb lists only in-frame clones, some missing. V and J calls and clone size are those listed in that table; D and trimming were worked out from the DNA. This sample yields 60,000 to 90,000 clones, of which 70% to 90% are seen a single time; roughly 9.7% belongs to the top ten.

The V gene is TRBV28, the J gene TRBJ1-2; D perhaps matches TRBD1 (6 bases). The sample was peripheral blood. The clonotype was recovered from a man aged 60 to 69 with COVID-19, enrolled during active disease. DNA of the CDR3: TGTGCCAGCAGTCGCACAGGGTCCTATGGCTACACCTTC. It is translated as CASSRTGSYGYTF.